This entry describes one TCR beta chain. As yet, its antigen is unknown. The data were obtained in a study of OX40 agonist ivuxolimab in advanced cancers. Study-level information: Dose-escalation patients suffered from hepatocellular carcinoma, melanoma, renal cell or head and neck cancer.

This table comes from immunoSEQ multiplex PCR, and its TCRdb copy is limited to in-frame clones, with some not included. The data contain about 110,000 clones, 91% of them singletons. General study results and limits: In the 0.1 to 3.0 mg/kg range, CD4+ and CD8+ blood T cells had expanded clonally by week 6.

The V segment lost 2 bases and the J segment 9 bases; nucleotides outside the gene matches: 6. Looked up from germline, CDR1 is SGDLS and CDR2 is YYNGEE. CDR3 size: 15 residues. Patients were excluded for autoimmune disease history or systemic immunosuppression. Sequences were derived from CD4+ or CD8+ T cells sorted from blood, sampled in a trial of the OX40 agonist ivuxolimab. The sequence was obtained from an adult with an advanced solid tumor such as melanoma, head and neck, liver or kidney cancer. V gene TRBV9 combines with J gene TRBJ2-6; 9 nucleotides line up with TRBD1. CDR3 DNA: TGTGCCAGCAGCGTTACTGGGACAGGGATCAACGTCCTGACTTTC. This codes for CASSVTGTGINVLTF.